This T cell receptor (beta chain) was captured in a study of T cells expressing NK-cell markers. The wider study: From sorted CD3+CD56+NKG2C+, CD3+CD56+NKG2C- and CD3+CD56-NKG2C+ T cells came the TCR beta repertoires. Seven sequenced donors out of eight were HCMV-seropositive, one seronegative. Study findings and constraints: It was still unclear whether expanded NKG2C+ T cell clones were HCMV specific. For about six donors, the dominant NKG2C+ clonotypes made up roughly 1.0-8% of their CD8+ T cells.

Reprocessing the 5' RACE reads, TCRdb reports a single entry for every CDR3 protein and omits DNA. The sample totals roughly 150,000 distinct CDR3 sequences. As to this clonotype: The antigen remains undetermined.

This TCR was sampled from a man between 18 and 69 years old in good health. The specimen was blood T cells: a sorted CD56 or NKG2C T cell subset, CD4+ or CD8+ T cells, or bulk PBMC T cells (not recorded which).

CDR3 protein: CASSPRAGGATNEKLFF. The genes are TRBV7-8 and TRBJ1-4. The CDR3 has 17 residues. CDR1 is SGHVS, CDR2 FQNEAQ, per germline.